The next 10 T cell receptor beta chains were all read from a single sample in a study of early T cells in non-severe SARS-CoV-2 infection. MiXCR, run by TCRdb on the 5' RACE reads, gives a single entry per CDR3 protein. The sample carries under 65,000 distinct CDR3 sequences, around 11% recorded once. The sample comprised whole blood. The receptors originated from an adult who was a healthcare worker with PCR-confirmed SARS-CoV-2 infection or an uninfected control (not recorded which).

This clonotype was seen only once. J is TRBJ2-3 and V is TRBV7-9; 14 bases agree with TRBD2. Germline loops: CDR1 SEHNR, CDR2 FQNEAQ (reference sequence). The CDR3 is 16 amino acids. Germline trimming cut 5 bases from V and 3 bases from J; bases unmatched to any gene: 4. The CDR3 loop reads CASSQGTSGRTDTQYF. The CDR3 region has the DNA TGTGCCAGCAGCCAGGGGACTAGCGGGAGAACAGATACGCAGTATTTT. Full variable domain (rest looked up from reference TRBV7-9 and TRBJ2-3): DTGVSQNPRHKITKRGQNVTFRCDPISEHNRLYWYRQTLGQGPEFLTYFQNEAQLEKSRLLSDRFSAERPKGSFSTLEIQRTEQGDSAMYLCASSQGTSGRTDTQYFGPGTRLTVL.

The chain employs TRBV6-6 and TRBJ1-1; 8 bases agree with TRBD1. Germline V gene lookup returns CDR1 MNHNY and CDR2 SVGAGI (reference sequence). The CDR3 extends over 12 amino acids. The J segment lost 8 bases and the V segment lost 6 bases, leaving 5 bases of the junction unmatched. This chain's CDR3 is CASSRTGMEAFF. CDR3 nucleotide sequence: TGTGCCAGCAGCCGGACAGGGATGGAAGCTTTCTTT.

In its sample, this clonotype was seen a few times. This chain uses TRBV5-1 with TRBJ2-7; D gene ambiguous. CDR1 SGHRS and CDR2 YFSETQ come from the germline V gene. The length of the CDR3 is 14 residues. Trimming took 2 bases from V and 5 from J, leaving 14 bases between them. As DNA, the CDR3 is TGCGCCAGCAGCTTTCAGGCCCAAGTCCACGAGCAGTACTTC. Protein sequence: CASSFQAQVHEQYF.

The rearrangement links TRBV3-1 to TRBJ2-7, with TRBD1 matching over 8 bases. The V gene end was trimmed by 6 bases and the J gene end by 0 bases; junction bases not matched to a gene: 4. The CDR3 runs 14 residues. The V gene's germline CDR1 is LGHDT and CDR2 YNNKEL (reference sequence). CDR3 sequence (DNA): TGTGCCAGCAGGCGGACAGGGAGCTCCTACGAGCAGTACTTC. Encoded protein: CASRRTGSSYEQYF.

This clonotype has at least ten counts. The chain recombines TRBV5-1 with TRBJ1-1; 12 bases line up with TRBD1. Germline CDR1 and CDR2: SGHRS and YFSETQ. The CDR3 length is 17 residues. The junction had 11 bases not matched to a gene; V was cut back by 4 bases and J by 4 bases. In nucleotides, the CDR3 is TGCGCCAGCAGCCCCGAGGGGACAGGGGGCTCTCCCACTGAAGCTTTCTTT. The encoded protein is CASSPEGTGGSPTEAFF.

This clonotype was detected ten times or more. The rearrangement uses TRBV27 and TRBJ2-5; a weak D match, TRBD2 (6 bases). Germline loops: CDR1 MNHEY, CDR2 SMNVEV (reference sequence). The V end was cut by 4 bases, the J end by 3 bases, with 18 bases between. This CDR3 is 16 amino acids long. The DNA of the CDR3 is TGTGCCAGCAGTTCACGCCTCGGGGGACCCAAAGAGACCCAGTACTTC. Translation gives CASSSRLGGPKETQYF.

This clonotype was observed a handful of times. The rearrangement joins TRBV21-1 to TRBJ2-7. TRBV21-1 is a pseudogene. The CDR3 contains 15 residues. The CDR3 sequence: CASSKAQLSSYEQYF. CDR3 coding DNA: TGTGCCAGCAGCAAAGCGCAACTGAGCTCCTACGAGCAGTACTTC.

This clonotype has a count of ten or more. This chain uses TRBV20-1 with TRBJ2-3; tentative D call: TRBD2 (5 bases). V gave up 3 bases and J gave up 3 bases, with 16 bases separating them. The CDR3 sequence is 15 residues long. In germline, CDR1 is DFQATT, CDR2 SNEGSKA (reference sequence). CDR3 loop: CSARATLAFTDTQYF. CDR3 nucleotide sequence: TGCAGTGCTAGGGCGACTCTAGCTTTTACAGATACGCAGTATTTT.

The gene calls are TRBV7-2 and TRBJ2-4; D is uncertain. Trimming removed 4 bases at V and 0 bases at J, with 13 bases between. CDR1 and CDR2 from the germline V gene are SGHTA and FQGNSA. This CDR3 is built from 16 residues. In DNA form, the CDR3 reads TGTGCCAGCAGCTGGACGAGTTGGGTAGCCAAAAACATTCAGTACTTC. Its protein product is CASSWTSWVAKNIQYF.

The rearrangement links TRBV4-2 to TRBJ2-7, with D possibly being TRBD1 (6 bases). V gave up 3 bases and J gave up 2 bases, with 8 bases separating them. Germline assignment: CDR1 LGHNA and CDR2 YNFKEQ. There are 13 residues in the CDR3. CDR3 in amino acids: CASSQTGPYEQYF. Written as DNA, the CDR3 is TGTGCCAGCAGCCAGACAGGACCCTACGAGCAGTACTTC.